The 8 T cell receptor beta chains given below trace back to one sample, sequenced in a study of identical twins. TCRdb re-called the 5' RACE reads with MiXCR, one entry per CDR3 protein. The sample lists around 530,000 distinct CDR3 sequences; around 15% were seen once. The same data also went into a second study, on yellow fever vaccine responses in identical twins.

Source material: CD4+ T cells sorted from blood. The receptors come from a woman aged 18-29 years in good health.

The table lists this clonotype with a few counts. This chain joins TRBV29-1 and TRBJ2-5; D is perhaps TRBD1 or TRBD2 (5 bases each). The germline V gene has CDR1 SQVTM and CDR2 ANQGSEA. CDR3 length equals 13 residues. Deletions cut 5 bases from V and 2 bases from J, with 12 bases between. CDR3 residues: CSVRGTPQETQYF. The CDR3 bases are TGCAGCGTTCGGGGCACCCCTCAAGAGACCCAGTACTTC.

Many counts were recorded for this clonotype. V usage is TRBV5-1 and J usage is TRBJ2-3; 7 nucleotides line up with TRBD2. Germline CDR1 and CDR2: SGHRS and YFSETQ. The CDR3 loop spans 15 amino acids. J lost 3 bases, V lost 6 bases, and 10 bases had no gene match. CDR3 protein: CASKLALDSTDTQYF. In nucleotides, the CDR3 is TGCGCCAGCAAACTAGCGCTCGACTCTACAGATACGCAGTATTTT.

This clonotype occurred a few times. The chain employs TRBV4-1 and TRBJ2-5, with 10 bases identical to TRBD1. V shed 0 bases, J shed 2 bases, and the junction held 9 bases outside the gene matches. Germline V gene lookup returns CDR1 MGHRA and CDR2 YSYEKL. The CDR3 is 18 residues long. The CDR3 protein is CASSQDLGTGDGQETQYF. Here the CDR3 DNA reads TGCGCCAGCAGCCAAGATCTAGGGACAGGGGACGGTCAAGAGACCCAGTACTTC.

This clonotype was seen more than once but under ten times. The chain couples TRBV20-1 to TRBJ1-3; D is undetermined. This CDR3 is built from 12 residues. V lost 3 bases and J 4 bases, leaving 7 bases between the germline ends. CDR1 DFQATT and CDR2 SNEGSKA come from the germline V gene (reference sequence). DNA of the CDR3: TGCAGTGCTAGCGAAGGCGGAAACACCATATATTTT. Its translation is CSASEGGNTIYF.

There are a few counts of this clonotype. V and J are TRBV7-2 and TRBJ2-3; 13 bases are shared with TRBD2. Germline trimming cut 5 bases from V and 4 bases from J; bases unmatched to any gene: 6. The CDR3 consists of 16 residues. Germline CDR1 is SGHTA and CDR2 is FQGNSA. The CDR3 loop is CASSLRTSGGPDTQYF. Written as DNA, the CDR3 is TGTGCCAGCAGCCTAAGGACTAGCGGGGGACCAGATACGCAGTATTTT.

V usage is TRBV10-3 and J usage is TRBJ2-2, with 9 bases identical to TRBD2. V shed 7 bases and J 4 bases; nucleotides not matched to a gene: 10. The CDR3 is 16 amino acids. The germline V gene encodes CDR1 ENHRY and CDR2 SYGVKD. The CDR3 is CAITRSLAGTTGELFF. The CDR3 bases are TGTGCCATCACCCGTTCGCTAGCGGGGACCACCGGGGAGCTGTTTTTT.

This clonotype was seen more than once but under ten times. The chain uses TRBV7-3 and TRBJ2-3; D possibly uses TRBD1 or TRBD2 (5 bases each). Deletions cut 4 bases from V and 5 bases from J, with 13 bases between. Germline V gene lookup returns CDR1 SGHTA and CDR2 FQGTGA. There are 14 residues in the CDR3. Here the CDR3 DNA reads TGTGCCAGCAGCTCCGAGGGGTCGGGAGATACGCAGTATTTT. It specifies CASSSEGSGDTQYF.

This clonotype was seen just once. V usage is TRBV28 and J usage is TRBJ1-1, with no clear D. CDR3 length: 10 amino acids. The V gene lost 5 bases and the J gene lost 7 bases, with 5 bases spanning the gap. Looked up from germline, CDR1 is MDHEN and CDR2 is SYDVKM. CDR3 amino acids: CASSRGEAFF. CDR3 in DNA: TGTGCCAGCAGTAGAGGTGAAGCTTTCTTT.